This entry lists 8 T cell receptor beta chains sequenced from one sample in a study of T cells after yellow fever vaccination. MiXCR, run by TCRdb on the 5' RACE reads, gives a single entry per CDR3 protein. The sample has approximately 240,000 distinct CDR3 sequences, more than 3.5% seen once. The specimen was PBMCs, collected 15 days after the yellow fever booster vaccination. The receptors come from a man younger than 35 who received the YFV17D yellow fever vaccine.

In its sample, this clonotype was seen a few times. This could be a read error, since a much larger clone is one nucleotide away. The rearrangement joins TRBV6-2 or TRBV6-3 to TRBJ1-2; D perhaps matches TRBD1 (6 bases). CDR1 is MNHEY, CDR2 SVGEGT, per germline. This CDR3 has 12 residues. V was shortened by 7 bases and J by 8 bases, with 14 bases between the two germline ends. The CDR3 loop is CASNPGASGYTF. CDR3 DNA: TGTGCCAGCAACCCGGGGGCAAGCGGCTACACCTTC.

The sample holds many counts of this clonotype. CDR3 sequence reads: CSARVPGYNSPLHF. The CDR3 bases are TGCAGTGCTAGAGTACCAGGGTATAATTCACCCCTCCACTTT. The J gene is TRBJ1-6, the V gene TRBV20-1; TRBD1 is a possible D gene (5 bases). In germline, CDR1 is DFQATT, CDR2 SNEGSKA (reference sequence). V lost 1 base and J lost 4, with 8 bases in between. CDR3 length: 14 amino acids.

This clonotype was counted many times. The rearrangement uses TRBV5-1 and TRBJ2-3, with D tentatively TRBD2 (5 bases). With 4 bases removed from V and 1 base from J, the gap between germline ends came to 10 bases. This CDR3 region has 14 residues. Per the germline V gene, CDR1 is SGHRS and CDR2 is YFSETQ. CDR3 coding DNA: TGCGCCAGCAGCGCTGTTAGCGGCACAGATACGCAGTATTTT. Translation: CASSAVSGTDTQYF.

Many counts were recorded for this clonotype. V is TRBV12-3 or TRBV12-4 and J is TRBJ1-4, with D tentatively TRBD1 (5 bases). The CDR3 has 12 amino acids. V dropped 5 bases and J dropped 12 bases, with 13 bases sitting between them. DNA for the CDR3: TGTGCCAGCAGTGATGGGGGATCTGAACTGTTTTTT. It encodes CASSDGGSELFF.

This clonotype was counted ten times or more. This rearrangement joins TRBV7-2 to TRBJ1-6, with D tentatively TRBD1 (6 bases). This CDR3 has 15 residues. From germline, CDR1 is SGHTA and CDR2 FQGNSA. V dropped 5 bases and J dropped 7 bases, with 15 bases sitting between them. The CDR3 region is CASSPQGVGNSPLHF. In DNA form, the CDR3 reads TGTGCCAGCAGCCCACAGGGAGTGGGAAATTCACCCCTCCACTTT.

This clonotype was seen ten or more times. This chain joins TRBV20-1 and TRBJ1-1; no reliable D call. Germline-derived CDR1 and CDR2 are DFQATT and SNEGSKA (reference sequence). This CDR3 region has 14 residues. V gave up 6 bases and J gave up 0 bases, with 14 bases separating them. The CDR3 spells CSAPPGLMNTEAFF. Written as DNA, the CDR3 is TGCAGTGCCCCACCAGGTTTAATGAACACTGAAGCTTTCTTT.

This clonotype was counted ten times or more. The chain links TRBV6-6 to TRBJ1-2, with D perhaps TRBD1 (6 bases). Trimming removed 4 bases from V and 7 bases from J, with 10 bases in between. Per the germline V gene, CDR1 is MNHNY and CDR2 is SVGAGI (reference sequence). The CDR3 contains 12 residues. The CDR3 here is CASSSSGVGYTF. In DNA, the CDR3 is TGTGCCAGCAGTTCGTCAGGGGTTGGCTACACCTTC.

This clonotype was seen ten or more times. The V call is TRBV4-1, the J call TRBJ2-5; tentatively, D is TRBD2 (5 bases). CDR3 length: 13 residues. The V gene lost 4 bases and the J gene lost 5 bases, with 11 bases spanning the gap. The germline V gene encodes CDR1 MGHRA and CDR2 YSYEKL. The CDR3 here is CASSPPAEETQYF. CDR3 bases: TGCGCCAGCAGCCCCCCAGCGGAGGAGACCCAGTACTTC.